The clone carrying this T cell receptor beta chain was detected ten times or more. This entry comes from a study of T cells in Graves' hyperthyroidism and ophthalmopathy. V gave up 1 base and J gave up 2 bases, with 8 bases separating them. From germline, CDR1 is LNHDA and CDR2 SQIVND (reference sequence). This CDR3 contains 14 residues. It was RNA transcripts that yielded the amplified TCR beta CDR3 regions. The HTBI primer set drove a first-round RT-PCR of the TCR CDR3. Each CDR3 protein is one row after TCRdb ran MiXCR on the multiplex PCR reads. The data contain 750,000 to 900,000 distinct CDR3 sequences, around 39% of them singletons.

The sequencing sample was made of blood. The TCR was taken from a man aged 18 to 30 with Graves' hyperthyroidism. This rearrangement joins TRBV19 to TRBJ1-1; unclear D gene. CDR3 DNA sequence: TGTGCCAGTAGTATAGCGGCAGGAAACACTGAAGCTTTCTTT. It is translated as CASSIAAGNTEAFF.